The sample holds many counts of the clone carrying this T cell receptor beta chain. The record originates from a study of T cell repertoires in cytomegalovirus infection. MiXCR was run by TCRdb on the reads, yielding one entry per CDR3 protein. This table holds about 460,000 distinct CDR3 sequences, around 11% found once. CDR1 and CDR2 from the germline V gene are SQVTM and ANQGSEA. V was cut by 5 bases and J by 5 bases, with 16 bases left in between. The CDR3 is made up of 14 amino acids. The specimen sequenced was PBMCs. The origin of this receptor is a human donor in good health (CMV status not recorded). Some clones in this sample may be carry-over from other donors' samples. This sequence joins TRBV29-1 and TRBJ2-1; TRBD1 might be the D (8 bases). DNA for the CDR3: TGCAGCGTTCAGAGCGGGACAGGAAACAATGAGCAGTTCTTC. Its translation is CSVQSGTGNNEQFF.